The 2 T cell receptor beta chains below were found in one sample sequenced in a study of metastatic and nonmetastatic thyroid tumors. TCRdb re-called the PCR reads with MiXCR. The sample carries fewer than 25,000 clones, 15% to 20% recorded once. Among the patients, none had received any treatment before thyroid surgery. Sequences were obtained from blood. The source is a male donor with papillary thyroid cancer or a benign thyroid nodule (not recorded which). Some clones in this sample may be carry-over from other donors' samples.

In this sample, this clone turned up many times. The chain joins TRBV12-3 or TRBV12-4 to TRBJ2-1; D uncertain. Trimming cost V 3 bases and J 3 bases, with 12 bases left between them. The CDR3 has 15 residues. The CDR3 nucleotides are TGTGCCAGCAGTTTCTCAGCGCGACACTACAATGAGCAGTTCTTC. This gives the protein CASSFSARHYNEQFF.

The sample holds many counts of this clone. The CDR3 DNA reads TGCGCCAGCAGCTTCGACCTCCGACAGGGCGAGACCCAGTACTTC. It translates to CASSFDLRQGETQYF. This rearrangement joins TRBV5-1 to TRBJ2-5; the match to TRBD1 covers 7 bases. Germline assignment: CDR1 SGHRS and CDR2 YFSETQ. There are 15 residues in the CDR3. Losses at the gene ends were 2 bases for V and 5 bases for J; bases not matched to a gene: 9.